This T cell receptor beta chain was documented in a study of cytomegalovirus exposure and HLA in healthy donors. V was trimmed by 2 bases and J by 1 base, leaving 5 bases between them. The CDR3 sequence is 14 residues long. The V gene's germline CDR1 is MGHRA and CDR2 YSYEKL. This clone was detected only a few times. Antigen unknown. The study, taken as a whole, reports: In a later analysis, TCR association rates varied by HLA locus: DRB1 most, HLA-C fewest. Reports indicate that TCR beta sequences accurately predicted the HLA-A and HLA-B alleles of most subjects. Despite most TCR sequences being rare, some public TCRs occurred in many donors.

Use of 60 Vbeta and 13 Jbeta primers characterized the PCR. Measured with immunoSEQ multiplex PCR; TCRdb has only the in-frame clones, and not every one. Of roughly 150,000 clones detected, 80% appear once; the ten largest clones hold approximately 15%. Regarding donors, all were healthy bone marrow donors. V usage is TRBV4-1 and J usage is TRBJ2-2; D remains unclear. Sequencing used PBMCs. The TCR sequence derives from a woman between 40 and 50 years old in good health and CMV-seronegative. The CDR3 DNA reads TGCGCCAGCAGCCAAAACAGGAACACCGGGGAGCTGTTTTTT. It yields the protein CASSQNRNTGELFF.